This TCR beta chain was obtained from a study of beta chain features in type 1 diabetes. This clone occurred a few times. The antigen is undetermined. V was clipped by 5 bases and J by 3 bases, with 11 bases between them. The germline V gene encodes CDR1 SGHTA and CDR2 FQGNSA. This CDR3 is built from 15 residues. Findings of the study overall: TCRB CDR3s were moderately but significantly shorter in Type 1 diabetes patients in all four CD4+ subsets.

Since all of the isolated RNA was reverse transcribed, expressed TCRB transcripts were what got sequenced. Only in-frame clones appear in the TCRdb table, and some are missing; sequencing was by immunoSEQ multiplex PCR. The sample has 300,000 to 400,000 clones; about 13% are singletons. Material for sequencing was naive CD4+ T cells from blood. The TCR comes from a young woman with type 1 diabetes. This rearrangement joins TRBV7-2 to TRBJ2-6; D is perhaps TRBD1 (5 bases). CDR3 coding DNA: TGTGCCAGCAGCCCAAGGACAAGTGGGGCCAACGTCCTGACTTTC. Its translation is CASSPRTSGANVLTF. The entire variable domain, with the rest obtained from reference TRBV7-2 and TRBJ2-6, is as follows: GAGVSQSPSNKVTEKGKDVELRCDPISGHTALYWYRQSLGQGLEFLIYFQGNSAPDKSGLPSDRFSAERTGGSVSTLTIQRTQQEDSAVYLCASSPRTSGANVLTFGAGSRLTVL.